This T cell receptor beta chain was identified in a study of T cells in Graves' hyperthyroidism and ophthalmopathy. General observations from the study: A model of 13 V-J features distinguished ophthalmopathy from stable hyperthyroidism.

Points on this clonotype: Its antigen remains unknown. The junction does not match germline at one end; this may be a read error.

Amplified regions were TCR beta CDR3 sequences from RNA transcripts. A set of HTBI primers served as the primers for a first-round RT-PCR of the TCR CDR3. MiXCR was run by TCRdb on the multiplex PCR reads, yielding one entry per CDR3 protein. The sample includes about 610,000 distinct CDR3 sequences, 46% seen only once; the top ten take more than 7%. The germline V gene encodes CDR1 KGHDR and CDR2 SFDVKD. The CDR3 is made up of 16 amino acids. Stable Graves' hyperthyroidism denoted no ophthalmopathy progression over 18 months. The source of this sequence is a woman aged 18-29 years with Graves' hyperthyroidism. The sample consisted of peripheral blood or thyroid tissue (not recorded which). This chain uses TRBV24-1 with TRBJ1-5; 7 positions match TRBD1. The CDR3 sequence is CATSDSGLGGDQPQHF. The CDR3 nucleotides are TGTGCTACCAGTGATTCCGGGCTAGGGGGCGATCAGCCCCAGCATTTT.